The 12 T cell receptor beta chains presented below share a single source sample, sequenced in a study of beta chain features in type 1 diabetes (dated by TCRdb to the late 2010s). Library creation used the immunoSEQ multiplex PCR assay. The entire amount of isolated RNA was reverse transcribed using the High Capacity cDNA Reverse Transcription Kit, so the sequenced TCRB transcripts were expressed ones. TCRdb provides this immuneACCESS table in a form limited to in-frame rearrangements. Some clones are lacking; in checked studies, under half of them reflect an unresolved V gene, and why the rest are absent is not known. Within this sample are some 160,000 clones, with about 9.8% of them counted one time only. Of the sample, around 2.5% falls within the top ten clones. Sequenced material: central memory CD4+ T cells from blood. These receptors were taken from a young woman in good health.

This clone has more than one count but fewer than ten. In the same sample, other DNA sequences code for this CDR3. The chain recombines TRBV11-2 with TRBJ2-3; no firm D call. CDR1 and CDR2 (germline): SGHAT, FQNNGV. CDR3 length: 13 residues. The V gene lost 1 base and the J gene lost 1 base, with 3 bases spanning the gap. The CDR3 reads CASSLAGTDTQYF. CDR3 DNA sequence: TGTGCCAGCAGCTTAGCTGGCACAGATACGCAGTATTTT.

This clone has just a few counts. The rearrangement links TRBV30 to TRBJ1-2; D gene ambiguous. This CDR3 comprises 12 residues. Trimming pared 7 bases from V and 8 bases from J, leaving 17 bases between. Germline V CDR1 and CDR2: GTSNPN, SVGIG (reference sequence). The CDR3 spells CAFAGSLGGYTF. The CDR3 nucleotides are TGTGCCTTCGCGGGTTCATTGGGGGGCTACACCTTC.

This chain joins TRBV7-3 and TRBJ2-3; 8 nucleotides match TRBD2. The CDR3 runs 16 residues. CDR1 SGHTA and CDR2 FQGTGA come from the germline V gene. Trimming at V came to 2 bases and at J to 2 bases, leaving 6 bases not matched to a gene. Here the CDR3 DNA reads TGTGCCAGCAGCTTAGGGGCGGGGGGCTACACAGATACGCAGTATTTT. Its protein product is CASSLGAGGYTDTQYF.

The chain is built from TRBV5-8 and TRBJ2-3, with TRBD1 identical over 7 bases. The CDR3 extends over 14 amino acids. The V gene's germline CDR1 is SGHTS and CDR2 YDEGEE. Trimming took 7 bases from V and 0 from J; bases not matched to a gene: 5. In DNA form, the CDR3 reads TGTGCCAGCCAAGGGGGCCTTAGCACAGATACGCAGTATTTT. As protein: CASQGGLSTDTQYF.

The rearrangement uses TRBV6-1 and TRBJ1-1; D is uncertain. V lost 2 bases and J 6 bases, leaving 10 bases between the germline ends. Germline CDR1 reads MNHNS; CDR2 reads SASEGT. The CDR3 extends over 13 amino acids. The chain's CDR3 is CASSEPSGSEAFF. In DNA, the CDR3 is TGTGCCAGCAGTGAACCATCGGGATCTGAAGCTTTCTTT.

There are a few counts of this clone. The chain links TRBV15 to TRBJ2-1, with D unresolved. Trimming shortened V by 3 bases and J by 8 bases, and 8 bases separated the two germline ends. This CDR3 spans 12 amino acids. Germline assignment: CDR1 LNHNV and CDR2 YYDKDF (reference sequence). CDR3 protein: CATSRSEHEQFF. In DNA, the CDR3 is TGTGCCACCAGCAGGAGTGAACATGAGCAGTTCTTC.

This clone was detected only a few times. This chain links TRBV29-1 with TRBJ1-1, with D tentatively TRBD1 (5 bases). The CDR3 spans 12 residues. Trimming took off 5 bases at V and 9 bases at J, with 16 bases between the two ends. CDR1 is SQVTM and CDR2 is ANQGSEA in the germline V gene. The CDR3 reads CSVWGVGPQAFF. The CDR3 nucleotides read TGCAGCGTTTGGGGCGTAGGTCCTCAAGCTTTCTTT.

This clone was recorded at least ten times. The chain is built from TRBV7-9 and TRBJ1-1; D not certain. Germline-derived CDR1 and CDR2 are SEHNR and FQNEAQ (reference sequence). The ends were cut back, 5 bases at V and 3 bases at J, with 7 bases in the middle. The CDR3 consists of 12 residues. The CDR3, as DNA: TGTGCCAGCAGCCGTGAGGACACTGAAGCTTTCTTT. It specifies CASSREDTEAFF.

The chain employs TRBV10-3 and TRBJ1-2; no reliable D call. Trimming took off 7 bases at V and 4 bases at J, with 13 bases between the two ends. Per germline, CDR1 ENHRY and CDR2 SYGVKD. The CDR3 consists of 13 residues. The CDR3 region is CAITPTPGYGYTF. Here the CDR3 DNA reads TGTGCCATCACCCCTACCCCGGGCTATGGCTACACCTTC.

This clone has a handful of counts. The chain uses TRBV5-1 and TRBJ1-2, with 7 positions matching TRBD1. V was clipped by 0 bases and J by 4 bases; unmatched bases: 3. Germline V gene sequence: CDR1 SGHRS, CDR2 YFSETQ. CDR3 length: 14 residues. The CDR3 nucleotides are TGCGCCAGCAGCTTGGGGGACAGCGGCTATGGCTACACCTTC. Protein product: CASSLGDSGYGYTF.

The chain has TRBV5-1 and TRBJ1-1, with 8 bases aligning to TRBD1. Germline CDR1 reads SGHRS; CDR2 reads YFSETQ. J gave up 8 bases and V 4 bases, and 7 bases lay outside the gene matches. The CDR3 totals 13 residues. Here the CDR3 reads CASSLRDRSEAFF. The CDR3 DNA sequence: TGCGCCAGCAGCCTCCGGGACAGGAGCGAAGCTTTCTTT.

This clone was seen only a few times. V usage is TRBV4-2 and J usage is TRBJ2-3; 8 bases map to TRBD2. Looked up from germline, CDR1 is LGHNA and CDR2 is YNFKEQ. CDR3 length equals 15 residues. Unmatched junction bases numbered 8, after V lost 4 bases and J lost 5 bases. CDR3 nucleotides: TGTGCCAGCAGCCGAGAACTCGCGGGGGGAGATACGCAGTATTTT. As protein: CASSRELAGGDTQYF.